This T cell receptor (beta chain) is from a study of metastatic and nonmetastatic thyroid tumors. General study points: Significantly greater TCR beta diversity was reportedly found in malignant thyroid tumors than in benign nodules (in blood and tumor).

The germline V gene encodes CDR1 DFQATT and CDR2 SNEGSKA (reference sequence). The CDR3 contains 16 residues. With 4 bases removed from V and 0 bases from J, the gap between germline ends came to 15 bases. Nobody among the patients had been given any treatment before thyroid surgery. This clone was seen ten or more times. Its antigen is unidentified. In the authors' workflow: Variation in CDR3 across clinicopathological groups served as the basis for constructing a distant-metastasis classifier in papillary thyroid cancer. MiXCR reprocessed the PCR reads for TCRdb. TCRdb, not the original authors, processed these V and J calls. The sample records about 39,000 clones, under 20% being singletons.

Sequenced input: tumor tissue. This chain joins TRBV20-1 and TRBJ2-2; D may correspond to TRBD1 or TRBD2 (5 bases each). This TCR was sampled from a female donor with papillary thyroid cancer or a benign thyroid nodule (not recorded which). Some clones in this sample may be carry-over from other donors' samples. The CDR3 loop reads CSATPGKGSNTGELFF. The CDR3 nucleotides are TGCAGTGCTACCCCGGGGAAGGGGTCGAACACCGGGGAGCTGTTTTTT.